The entry below describes one T cell receptor (beta chain). One base away lies a much larger clone, so this may be a sequencing read error. A second PCR, run for about 6 to 12 cycles, used a sample-barcoded 5' primer plus a J-beta primer mix. Carrying 12 random nucleotides, a template-switch adaptor labeled each individual cDNA molecule. TCRdb processed the 5' RACE reads anew with MiXCR; each CDR3 protein has one entry. The sample includes around 1.5 million distinct CDR3 sequences, 34% of them seen just once. This sample is drawn from a study of blood T cells in healthy people across ages. V was trimmed by 1 base and J by 5 bases, leaving 9 bases between them. The CDR3 contains 13 residues. CDR1 and CDR2 from the germline V gene are MGHRA and YSYEKL.

This receptor was identified in a woman in her twenties or thirties in good health. The specimen sequenced was blood. V gene TRBV4-1 combines with J gene TRBJ2-7; D may match TRBD1 or TRBD2 (5 bases each). CDR3 region: CASSQVEGNEQYF. CDR3 DNA: TGCGCCAGCAGCCAAGTTGAGGGGAACGAGCAGTACTTC.